This T cell receptor beta chain was retrieved from a study of blood T cell repertoires in COVID-19. Study background: Sources were T cells, B-cell-depleted T cells, or PBMCs; the material itself was cDNA or gDNA.

Per the original data handling: Estimation of nucleated cell counts was performed using reference gene primer amplification. Sequencing used immunoSEQ multiplex PCR; TCRdb keeps in-frame clones, though not all of them. The DNA was the basis for D and trimming; V, J and clone size are from that table. Of 250,000 or so clones detected, around 81% appear once; the ten largest clones hold roughly 1.9%. The V end was cut by 7 bases, the J end by 1 base, with 12 bases between. This CDR3 is 13 amino acids long. The germline gives CDR1 SQVTM, CDR2 ANQGSEA. This receptor was identified in a man aged 25 to 40 who had recovered from COVID-19. The rearrangement uses TRBV29-1 and TRBJ2-3, with a weak D call TRBD2 (5 bases). Material for sequencing was peripheral blood. CDR3 sequence: CSGGRPGTDTQYF. The CDR3 bases are TGCAGCGGCGGGCGGCCGGGCACAGATACGCAGTATTTT.